These 23 T cell receptor beta chains were sequenced from one sample in a study of neurological immune-mediated disorders (dated by TCRdb to the late 2010s). The time point label here, explained by the study, means: technical triplicate 2. The library was obtained by 5' RACE. The instrument was an Illumina HiSeq 2500. TCRdb applied fastp at Q25 and MiXCR to the public reads, then kept only in-frame beta chains. Entries that share a CDR3 protein sequence are merged under the most common genes and DNA. The sample table lists about 59,000 distinct CDR3 sequences, 24% of them with a count of one. Roughly 4.5% of the sample belongs to the ten largest clones. Sequencing was performed on PBMCs. Every receptor here comes from a man in his 60s with HTLV-1-associated myelopathy (HAM/TSP).

This clonotype occurred many times. The chain combines TRBV29-1 with TRBJ2-1; TRBD2 matches 11 bases. This CDR3 has 14 amino acids. Trimming removed 4 bases from V and 8 bases from J; junction bases left unmatched: 7. Germline loops: CDR1 SQVTM, CDR2 ANQGSEA. The CDR3 region is CSVGVTSGKYEQFF. The CDR3 DNA follows: TGCAGCGTTGGGGTGACTAGCGGGAAGTATGAGCAGTTCTTC.

This clonotype occurred many times. The rearrangement uses TRBV10-3 and TRBJ2-3; 11 bases agree with TRBD2. Per germline, CDR1 ENHRY and CDR2 SYGVKD. This CDR3 is built from 16 residues. The ends lost 8 bases at V and 6 bases at J; junction bases unmatched: 13. The CDR3: CAIGIVLAGDVDTQYF. The CDR3 DNA reads as TGTGCCATCGGCATCGTACTAGCGGGAGATGTGGATACGCAGTATTTT.

The sample holds many counts of this clonotype. This chain links TRBV12-3 or TRBV12-4 with TRBJ1-5; 9 bases agree with TRBD1. The ends lost 5 bases at V and 15 bases at J; junction bases unmatched: 14. The CDR3 length is 14 residues. CDR3 nucleotides: TGTGCCAGCAGTGCTACGGGACAGGGTGTTTCGGTGCATTTT. This translates into CASSATGQGVSVHF.

The chain is built from TRBV5-1 and TRBJ2-5; 10 nucleotides align to TRBD2. The CDR3 is 15 amino acids. V gave up 0 bases and J gave up 5 bases; unmatched junction bases: 4. Looked up from germline, CDR1 is SGHRS and CDR2 is YFSETQ. CDR3 sequence: CASSLEASGSETQYF. The CDR3 coding sequence is TGCGCCAGCAGCTTGGAAGCTAGCGGGAGTGAGACCCAGTACTTC.

This clonotype was seen at least ten times. The chain carries TRBV5-5 and TRBJ1-2, with D hard to call. This CDR3 is 13 amino acids long. V was trimmed by 0 bases and J by 3 bases, leaving 6 bases between them. CDR1 and CDR2 from the germline V gene are SGHKS and YYEKEE (reference sequence). The CDR3 DNA is TGTGCCAGCAGCTTGGACAGATACTATGGCTACACCTTC. It yields the protein CASSLDRYYGYTF.

V and J are TRBV6-5 and TRBJ2-6, with a weak D call TRBD1 (5 bases). The length of the CDR3 is 17 residues. Germline V gene sequence: CDR1 MNHEY, CDR2 SVGAGI. V lost 2 bases and J 2 bases, leaving 13 bases between the germline ends. This CDR3 reads CASSYGRGRAGANVLTF. The CDR3 DNA reads as TGTGCCAGCAGTTACGGAAGGGGCAGGGCTGGGGCCAACGTCCTGACTTTC.

The chain recombines TRBV7-6 with TRBJ2-3; D gene uncertain. This CDR3 is 17 amino acids long. Germline V gene sequence: CDR1 SGHVS, CDR2 FNYEAQ. Trimming removed 5 bases at V and 4 bases at J, with 22 bases between. The CDR3 here is CASSAPDFLPRADTQYF. The DNA of the CDR3 is TGTGCCAGCAGCGCTCCTGACTTTCTGCCTAGGGCAGATACGCAGTATTTT.

The J gene is TRBJ1-2, the V gene TRBV5-4; TRBD1 matches at 7 bases. The germline V gene has CDR1 SGHNT and CDR2 YYREEE (reference sequence). The CDR3 runs to 14 residues. V was pared by 4 bases and J by 5 bases, with 8 bases of the junction left unmatched. The CDR3 sequence: CASSTKEGAYGYTF. DNA of the CDR3: TGTGCCAGCAGCACCAAGGAGGGGGCGTATGGCTACACCTTC.

The genes are TRBV27 and TRBJ1-2, with 10 bases lining up with TRBD1. The CDR3 contains 17 residues. Trimming at V came to 2 bases and at J to 3 bases, leaving 9 bases not matched to a gene. Germline loops: CDR1 MNHEY, CDR2 SMNVEV (reference sequence). The CDR3 sequence is CASSLGPGTGADYGYTF. The DNA of the CDR3 is TGTGCCAGCAGTTTAGGTCCCGGGACAGGGGCCGACTATGGCTACACCTTC.

This clonotype has ten or more counts. The chain employs TRBV10-3 and TRBJ1-2; D is uncertain. Germline assignment: CDR1 ENHRY and CDR2 SYGVKD. The CDR3 is 12 residues long. The V end lost 2 bases, the J end lost 4 bases, and 5 bases lay between the germline ends. This CDR3 reads CAISEPRYGYTF. CDR3 nucleotide sequence: TGTGCCATCAGTGAGCCCCGCTATGGCTACACCTTC.

This clonotype was seen only a few times. This chain joins TRBV5-6 and TRBJ2-2, with TRBD2 matching 14 bases. CDR1 is SGHDT and CDR2 is YYEEEE in the germline V gene. The V segment lost 4 bases and the J segment 3 bases; nucleotides outside the gene matches: 5. This CDR3 comprises 17 residues. The DNA for the CDR3 is TGTGCCAGCAGCGGGGGGACTAGCGGGAGACACACCGGGGAGCTGTTTTTT. Protein sequence: CASSGGTSGRHTGELFF.

CDR3 sequence reads: CASPREFQPYEQYF. CDR3 sequence (DNA): TGTGCCAGCCCCCGGGAGTTTCAACCCTACGAGCAGTACTTC. The chain combines TRBV9 with TRBJ2-7; D might be TRBD2 (6 bases). The CDR3 spans 14 residues. Germline V gene data show CDR1 as SGDLS and CDR2 as YYNGEE. V gave up 7 bases and J gave up 2 bases, with 16 bases separating them.

This clonotype was observed at least ten times. This sequence joins TRBV4-1 and TRBJ2-1, with 7 nucleotides matching TRBD1. This CDR3 comprises 14 residues. V was pared by 3 bases and J by 8 bases, with 7 bases of the junction left unmatched. Germline V gene lookup returns CDR1 MGHRA and CDR2 YSYEKL. The CDR3, as DNA: TGCGCCAGCAGCCATCGGACAGGTGTGGATGAGCAGTTCTTC. The encoded protein is CASSHRTGVDEQFF.

The V and J genes are TRBV6-2 or TRBV6-3 and TRBJ2-1; TRBD2 agrees at 12 bases. J lost 8 bases, V lost 4 bases, and 6 bases had no gene match. The CDR3 loop spans 15 amino acids. The germline V gene has CDR1 MNHEY and CDR2 SVGEGT. Here the CDR3 reads CASSSSGRAIDEQFF. Written as DNA, the CDR3 is TGTGCCAGCAGTTCTAGCGGGAGGGCCATAGATGAGCAGTTCTTC.

This clonotype was observed at least ten times. V usage is TRBV5-1 and J usage is TRBJ2-5; D is uncertain. Germline CDR1 and CDR2: SGHRS and YFSETQ. This CDR3 comprises 14 residues. Trimming shortened V by 7 bases and J by 2 bases, and 15 bases separated the two germline ends. CDR3 amino acids: CASRAGSAQETQYF. In DNA, the CDR3 is TGCGCCAGCCGTGCTGGGTCCGCTCAAGAGACCCAGTACTTC.

Notes on this clonotype: This may be a read error, as it is one base from a much larger clone. The J gene is TRBJ1-5, the V gene TRBV20-1; D call uncertain. The germline CDR1 and CDR2 sequences are DFQATT and SNEGSKA (reference sequence). Trimming removed 7 bases at V and 4 bases at J, with 20 bases between. This CDR3 has 15 amino acids. CDR3 amino acids: CSDSGGSGDNQPQHF. In DNA, the CDR3 is TGCAGTGATAGCGGCGGGTCCGGTGATAATCAGCCCCAGCATTTT.

This clonotype was recorded at least ten times. The chain joins TRBV5-1 to TRBJ2-1; D remains unclear. The CDR3 is 14 residues long. Trimming took 0 bases from V and 4 from J, leaving 8 bases between them. Germline assignment: CDR1 SGHRS and CDR2 YFSETQ. CDR3 nucleotides: TGCGCCAGCAGCTTGGGGGCTCGGTACAATGAGCAGTTCTTC. Translation gives CASSLGARYNEQFF.

Many counts were recorded for this clonotype. The CDR3 spells CASSVVLAGPADTQYF. The CDR3 DNA reads as TGTGCCAGCAGCGTAGTACTAGCGGGACCAGCAGATACGCAGTATTTT. The rearrangement uses TRBV9 and TRBJ2-3, with 10 positions matching TRBD2. This CDR3 has 16 amino acids. CDR1 and CDR2 (germline): SGDLS, YYNGEE. The V gene end was trimmed by 0 bases and the J gene end by 4 bases; junction bases not matched to a gene: 5.

This rearrangement joins TRBV6-5 to TRBJ2-2, with 8 positions matching TRBD2. The CDR3 has 17 residues. V lost 0 bases, J lost 5 bases, and 8 bases stayed unmatched. Germline lookup yields CDR1 MNHEY and CDR2 SVGAGI. The CDR3 region has the DNA TGTGCCAGCAGTTACTCGCCCGGGACTAGTGGGACCGGGGAGCTGTTTTTT. Encoded protein: CASSYSPGTSGTGELFF.

This clonotype was detected many times. The chain links TRBV15 to TRBJ2-2; D gene uncertain. The CDR3 extends over 15 amino acids. CDR1 LNHNV and CDR2 YYDKDF come from the germline V gene (reference sequence). V was shortened by 0 bases and J by 4 bases, with 9 bases between the two germline ends. The CDR3 bases are TGTGCCACCAGCAGAGAGCAAAGTGGCACCGGGGAGCTGTTTTTT. This sequence encodes CATSREQSGTGELFF.

This chain connects TRBV29-1 to TRBJ1-1; D possibly corresponds to TRBD1 (5 bases). V was trimmed by 1 base and J by 6 bases, leaving 9 bases between them. This CDR3 region has 12 residues. Germline V gives CDR1 SQVTM, CDR2 ANQGSEA. CDR3 amino acids: CSVEGGVAEAFF. CDR3 nucleotides: TGCAGCGTTGAAGGGGGGGTGGCTGAAGCTTTCTTT.

In its sample, this clonotype was seen many times. The chain has TRBV20-1 and TRBJ2-7; D is unclear. Germline loops: CDR1 DFQATT, CDR2 SNEGSKA (reference sequence). The CDR3 is made up of 13 amino acids. V was trimmed by 6 bases and J by 3 bases, leaving 15 bases between them. The DNA for the CDR3 is TGCAGTGCCCCCCCCAAGCCTGGCTACGAGCAGTACTTC. It encodes CSAPPKPGYEQYF.

The chain couples TRBV20-1 to TRBJ2-3; 9 bases match TRBD2. The CDR3 length is 15 residues. J gave up 4 bases and V 3 bases, and 8 bases lay outside the gene matches. Germline values: CDR1 DFQATT, CDR2 SNEGSKA (reference sequence). The CDR3 nucleotides read TGCAGTGCTAGTATCATAGCGGGAGCCCCAGATACGCAGTATTTT. Translated: CSASIIAGAPDTQYF.